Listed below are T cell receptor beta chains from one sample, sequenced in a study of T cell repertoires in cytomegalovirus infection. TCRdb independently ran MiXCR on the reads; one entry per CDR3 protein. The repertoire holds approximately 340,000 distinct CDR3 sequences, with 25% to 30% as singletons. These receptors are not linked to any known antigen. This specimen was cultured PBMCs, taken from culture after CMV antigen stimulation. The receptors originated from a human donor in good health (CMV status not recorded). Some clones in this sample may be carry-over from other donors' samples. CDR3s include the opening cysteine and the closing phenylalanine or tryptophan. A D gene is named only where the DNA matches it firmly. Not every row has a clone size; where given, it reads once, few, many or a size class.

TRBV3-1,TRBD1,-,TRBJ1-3,TGTGCCAGCAGCCAAAGGGACAGGGAGCGAAACACCATATATTTT,CASSQRDRERNTIYF
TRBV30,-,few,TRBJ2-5,TGTGCCTGGGCCTTCCACCTGACAGCCCCTGGGTGGGAGACCCAGTACTTC,CAWAFHLTAPGWETQYF
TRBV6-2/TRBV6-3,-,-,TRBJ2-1,TGTGCCAGCCGACGGGGGCAAATTTACAATGAGCAGTTCTTC,CASRRGQIYNEQFF
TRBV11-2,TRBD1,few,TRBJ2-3,TGTGCCAGCAGCTTAGCCGTGACAGGGATCACAGATACGCAGTATTTT,CASSLAVTGITDTQYF
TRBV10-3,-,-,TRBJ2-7,TGTGCCATCCAGGACACCGATCAGAACGAGCAGTACTTC,CAIQDTDQNEQYF
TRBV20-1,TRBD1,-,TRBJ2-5,TGCAGTGCCCCCATCCCGGGACAGAAAGAGACCCAGTACTTC,CSAPIPGQKETQYF
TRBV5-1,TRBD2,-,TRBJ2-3,TGCGCCAGCAGCCTCAGGACTAGTTCAGTCCCAGATACGCAGTATTTT,CASSLRTSSVPDTQYF
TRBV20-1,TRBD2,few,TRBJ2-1,TGCAGTGCTAGAGATAGACTAGCGTTTTACAATGAGCAGTTCTTC,CSARDRLAFYNEQFF
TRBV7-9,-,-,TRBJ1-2,TGTGCCAGCAGCCCCCCTCAGGAGGGCTACACCTTC,CASSPPQEGYTF
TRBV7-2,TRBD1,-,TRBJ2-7,TGTGCCAGCAACTGGGACAGGGGCTACGAGCAGTACTTC,CASNWDRGYEQYF
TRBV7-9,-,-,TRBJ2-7,TGTGCCAGCAGCGGAGGGGTCCCCCCTCGCTCCGAGCAGTACTTC,CASSGGVPPRSEQYF
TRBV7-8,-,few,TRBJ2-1,TGTGCCAGCAGCTTAGGCGCAGATAACTACAATGAGCAGTTCTTC,CASSLGADNYNEQFF
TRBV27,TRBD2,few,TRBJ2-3,TGTGCCAGCACAAGGGAGGGGAGCCGAAGCACAGATACGCAGTATTTT,CASTREGSRSTDTQYF
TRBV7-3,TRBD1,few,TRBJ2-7,TGTGCCAGCAGCGGCGGACAGGACCACTACGAGCAGTACTTC,CASSGGQDHYEQYF
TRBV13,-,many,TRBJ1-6,TGTGCCAGCAGCTTAGGGAGTTCCCTTATTTCACCCCTCCACTTT,CASSLGSSLISPLHF
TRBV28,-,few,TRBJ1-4,TGTGCCAGCACCCTCGGAGGGGGGCAAGGGGAAAAACTGTTTTTT,CASTLGGGQGEKLFF
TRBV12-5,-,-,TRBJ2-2,TGTGCTAGTGGTTTGGTACTGACTACGAACACCGGGGAGCTGTTTTTT,CASGLVLTTNTGELFF
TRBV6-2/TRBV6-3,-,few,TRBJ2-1,TGTGCCAGCAGTCAAAACGATGAGCAGTTCTTC,CASSQNDEQFF
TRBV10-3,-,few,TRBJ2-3,TGTGCCACCAATCAAGACTCTAGCACAGATACGCAGTATTTT,CATNQDSSTDTQYF
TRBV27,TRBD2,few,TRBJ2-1,TGTGCCAGCAGTTTGGCTAGCGGGGGCATCAATGAGCAGTTCTTC,CASSLASGGINEQFF
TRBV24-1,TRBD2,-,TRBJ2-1,TGTGCCACCAGTGATTTTAGCCTAGCGGGAGCAGAGGTCGCCAACAATGAGCAGTTCTTC,CATSDFSLAGAEVANNEQFF
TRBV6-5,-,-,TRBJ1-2,TGTGCCAGCAGTGCCCAAAGGGGGGGCTACACCTTC,CASSAQRGGYTF
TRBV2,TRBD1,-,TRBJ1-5,TGTGCCAGCACTACAGGGGCCAATCAGCCCCAGCATTTT,CASTTGANQPQHF
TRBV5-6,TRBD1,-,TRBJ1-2,TGTGCCAGCAGGACGGGACAGGCCTTCTATGGCTACACCTTC,CASRTGQAFYGYTF
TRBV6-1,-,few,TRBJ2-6,TGTGCCAGCAACTCTGGGGCCAACGTCCTGACTTTC,CASNSGANVLTF
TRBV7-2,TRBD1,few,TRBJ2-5,TGTGCCAGCAGACGCACAGGGGGCCAAGAGACCCAGTACTTC,CASRRTGGQETQYF
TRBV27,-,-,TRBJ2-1,TGTGCCAGCAGTAGCCGGGACGGCTTCTACAATGAGCAGTTCTTC,CASSSRDGFYNEQFF
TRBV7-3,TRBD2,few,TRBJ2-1,TGTGCCAGCAAACTAGCGGGAGAATACAATGAGCAGTTCTTC,CASKLAGEYNEQFF
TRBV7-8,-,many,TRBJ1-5,TGTGCCAGCAGCTTAGTTGATCAGCCCCAGCATTTT,CASSLVDQPQHF
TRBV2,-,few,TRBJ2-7,TGTGCCAGCAACGGTGTGGGCACGTACGAGCAGTACTTC,CASNGVGTYEQYF
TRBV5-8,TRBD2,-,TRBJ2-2,TGTGCTAGCAGCCTACGGACTAGCGCCGTCACCGGGGAGCTGTTTTTT,CASSLRTSAVTGELFF
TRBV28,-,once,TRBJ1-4,TGTGCCAGAGATAAGGGGAATGAAAAACTGTTTTTT,CARDKGNEKLFF
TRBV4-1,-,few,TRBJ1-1,TGCGCCAGCAGAAGTTCCCCTAACACTGAAGCTTTCTTT,CASRSSPNTEAFF
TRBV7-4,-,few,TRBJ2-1,TGTGCCAGCAGATCAAGCAGGGAGCAGTTCTTC,CASRSSREQFF
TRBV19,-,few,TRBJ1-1,TGTGCCAGTAGTATTAGGGTGAACACTGAAGCTTTCTTT,CASSIRVNTEAFF
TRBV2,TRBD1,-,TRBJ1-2,TGTGCCAGCAGCGCCGGGCAGGGGGGAATCTATGGCTACACCTTC,CASSAGQGGIYGYTF
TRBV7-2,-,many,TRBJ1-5,TGTGCCAGCAGCCCCAGGGTAGGGGGTCAGCCCCAGCATTTT,CASSPRVGGQPQHF
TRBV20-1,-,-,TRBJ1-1,TGCAGTGCTCGCAGGGGTACGGTCTCGGACACTGAAGCTTTCTTT,CSARRGTVSDTEAFF
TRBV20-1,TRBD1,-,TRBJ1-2,TGCAGTGCTAGAATCGATACAGGGGTCTATGGCTACACCTTC,CSARIDTGVYGYTF
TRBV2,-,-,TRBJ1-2,TGTGCCAGCAGTGGAAGGGCCCCTAACTATGGCTACACCTTC,CASSGRAPNYGYTF
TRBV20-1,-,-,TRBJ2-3,TGCAGTGCTAGTCGACAGGATGGCTACACAGATACGCAGTATTTT,CSASRQDGYTDTQYF
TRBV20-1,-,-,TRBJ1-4,TGCACAACTGGGGGGTCGGGTGAAAAACTGTTTTTT,CTTGGSGEKLFF
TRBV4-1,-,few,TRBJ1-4,TGCGCCAGCAGCCAAGATCCCCCAGCGGTGGGTGAAAAACTGTTTTTT,CASSQDPPAVGEKLFF
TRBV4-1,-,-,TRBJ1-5,TGCGCCAGCAGCCAAGATTCCCTTACTAGCAATCAGCCCCAGCATTTT,CASSQDSLTSNQPQHF
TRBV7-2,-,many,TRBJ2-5,TGTGCCAGCAGCTTACTGCCTAGCAAAGAGACCCAGTACTTC,CASSLLPSKETQYF
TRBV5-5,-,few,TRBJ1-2,TGTGCCAGCACCTGGGGTGCAGCTAACTATGGCTACACCTTC,CASTWGAANYGYTF